This is a list of T cell receptor beta chains from one sample in a study of blood T cell repertoires in COVID-19. This table comes from immunoSEQ multiplex PCR, and its TCRdb copy is limited to in-frame clones, with some not included. The sample has some 150,000 clones, roughly 89% seen once. Sample: peripheral blood. These receptor sequences come from an older woman who had recovered from COVID-19. The CDR3 runs from the conserved cysteine through the conserved F or W. D genes are given only for firm matches. Clone sizes are given selectively: once, few, many, or a class where the clone is expanded.

.,TRBJ2-1,.,TRBV6-6,CASSYGTGLSYNEQFF,TGTGCCAGCAGTTATGGAACAGGCCTATCCTACAATGAGCAGTTCTTC
.,TRBJ1-3,.,TRBV29-1,CSVEGGSSGNTIYF,TGCAGCGTTGAAGGCGGGAGCTCTGGAAACACCATATATTTT
.,TRBJ2-7,.,TRBV7-3,CASSLTGDARYEQYF,TGTGCCAGCAGCTTAACGGGCGATGCCCGCTACGAGCAGTACTTC
.,TRBJ2-5,TRBD2,TRBV3-1/TRBV3-2,CASSQERGGAETQYF,TGTGCCAGCAGCCAGGAGCGGGGGGGCGCAGAGACCCAGTACTTC
.,TRBJ1-6,.,TRBV4-2,CASSQDPPQGGSPLHF,TGTGCCAGCAGCCAAGATCCGCCGCAGGGAGGATCACCCCTCCACTTT
once,TRBJ1-5,.,TRBV2,CASSVQSNQPQHF,TGTGCCAGCAGTGTTCAAAGCAATCAGCCCCAGCATTTT
.,TRBJ1-3,.,TRBV4-3,CASSQPFAIYF,TGCGCCAGCAGCCAACCGTTCGCCATATATTTT
once,TRBJ2-5,TRBD1,TRBV5-4,CASSSGTGGSAETQYF,TGTGCCAGCAGCTCCGGGACAGGAGGGAGCGCGGAGACCCAGTACTTC
.,TRBJ1-1,.,TRBV19,CASSSLSVVNTEAFF,TGTGCCAGTAGTTCACTGAGTGTAGTGAACACTGAAGCTTTCTTT
once,TRBJ2-3,.,TRBV7-3,CASSEGYLSTDTQYF,TGTGCCAGCAGCGAGGGATACCTTAGCACAGATACGCAGTATTTT
.,TRBJ1-5,.,TRBV6-1,CASSEITGQPQHF,TGTGCCAGCAGTGAAATCACGGGTCAGCCCCAGCATTTT
.,TRBJ2-4,TRBD1,TRBV7-2,CASSSDRGGIQYF,TGTGCCAGCAGCTCGGACAGGGGAGGCATTCAGTACTTC
.,TRBJ1-2,TRBD1,TRBV28,CASSLSTGVRGGYTF,TGTGCCAGCAGTTTATCCACAGGGGTCAGGGGCGGCTACACCTTC